A single sample is the source of the 21 T cell receptor beta chains below, sequenced in a study of cytomegalovirus exposure and HLA in healthy donors. With 60 Vbeta and 13 Jbeta primers, the PCR was carried out. Profiled with immunoSEQ multiplex PCR; TCRdb holds only in-frame clones, not every one. The sample has about 120,000 clones, 77% seen once. Material for sequencing was PBMCs. These receptors were taken from a man aged 40-49 years in good health and CMV-seropositive.

This clone was recorded a few times. The CDR3 region has the DNA TGCGCCAGCAGCTTGGAGCTAGCATCCTACAATGAGCAGTTCTTC. The encoded protein is CASSLELASYNEQFF. J is TRBJ2-1 and V is TRBV5-1; the D gene is possibly TRBD2 (5 bases). This CDR3 region has 15 residues. Trimming shortened V by 0 bases and J by 1 base, and 8 bases separated the two germline ends. Per the germline V gene, CDR1 is SGHRS and CDR2 is YFSETQ. Based on the CDR3 plus reference TRBV5-1 and TRBJ2-1, the full variable domain is KAGVTQTPRYLIKTRGQQVTLSCSPISGHRSVSWYQQTPGQGLQFLFEYFSETQRNKGNFPGRFSGRQFSNSRSEMNVSTLELGDSALYLCASSLELASYNEQFFGPGTRLTVL.

This chain uses TRBV18 with TRBJ1-4; 7 nucleotides match TRBD1. Germline lookup yields CDR1 KGHSH and CDR2 LQKENI. The CDR3 extends over 15 amino acids. V shed 3 bases, J shed 7 bases, and the junction held 8 bases outside the gene matches. This CDR3 reads CASSPSTGLVEKLFF. The CDR3, as DNA: TGTGCCAGCTCACCCTCGACAGGGCTGGTTGAAAAACTGTTTTTT.

V usage is TRBV19 and J usage is TRBJ1-5; 8 bases fit TRBD1. Germline V gives CDR1 LNHDA, CDR2 SQIVND (reference sequence). CDR3 length: 15 amino acids. J lost 4 bases, V lost 4 bases, and 6 bases had no gene match. Written as DNA, the CDR3 is TGTGCCAGTAGTACCCAAGACAGGGGAAATCAGCCCCAGCATTTT. It specifies CASSTQDRGNQPQHF.

The chain recombines TRBV5-4 with TRBJ2-5; TRBD2 matches at 7 bases. This CDR3 contains 14 residues. V shed 7 bases and J 1 base; nucleotides not matched to a gene: 7. From germline, CDR1 is SGHNT and CDR2 YYREEE (reference sequence). The CDR3 sequence is CASRGDQVQETQYF. In DNA form, the CDR3 reads TGTGCCAGCCGGGGGGATCAGGTCCAAGAGACCCAGTACTTC.

The chain has TRBV25-1 and TRBJ1-6; possible D gene TRBD1, 5 bases. V lost 5 bases, J lost 5 bases, and 19 bases lay in between. CDR3 length: 17 residues. Germline lookup yields CDR1 MGHDK and CDR2 SYGVNS. The CDR3 DNA follows: TGTGCCAGCAGTCCCCCCTTTAGTGGGGCGCATAATTCACCCCTCCACTTT. This translates into CASSPPFSGAHNSPLHF. The full variable domain, with the rest looked up from reference TRBV25-1 and TRBJ1-6, is EADIYQTPRYLVIGTGKKITLECSQTMGHDKMYWYQQDPGMELHLIHYSYGVNSTEKGDLSSESTVSRIRTEHFPLTLESARPSHTSQYLCASSPPFSGAHNSPLHFGNGTRLTVT.

The chain joins TRBV5-4 to TRBJ2-5; 9 bases match TRBD2. The CDR3 runs to 13 residues. V lost 10 bases and J lost 2; bases outside the gene matches: 6. CDR1 and CDR2 (germline): SGHNT, YYREEE (reference sequence). The CDR3 nucleotides read TGTGCCTGCGGGGGGGCCTTTCAAGAGACCCAGTACTTC. This sequence encodes CACGGAFQETQYF.

The chain uses TRBV11-2 and TRBJ2-2; D uncertain. V was trimmed by 5 bases and J by 4 bases, leaving 11 bases between them. This CDR3 has 14 residues. CDR1 is SGHAT and CDR2 is FQNNGV in the germline V gene. The CDR3 nucleotides are TGTGCCAGCAGCCTCAGACTCACCACCGGGGAGCTGTTTTTT. Protein sequence: CASSLRLTTGELFF.

Only a few counts were recorded for this clone. The chain couples TRBV28 to TRBJ2-3; 8 bases agree with TRBD1. V lost 5 bases to trimming and J lost 2 bases; unmatched junction nucleotides: 12. Germline V gene data show CDR1 as MDHEN and CDR2 as SYDVKM. This CDR3 contains 17 residues. Here the CDR3 DNA reads TGTGCCAGCAGTGTCCGCTGGGGACAGGAGTACACAGATACGCAGTATTTT. Protein: CASSVRWGQEYTDTQYF.

Of note for this clone: Other nucleotide sequences in the sample specify the same CDR3. The chain uses TRBV2 and TRBJ1-5, with D unclear. The length of the CDR3 is 15 residues. Germline lookup yields CDR1 SNHLY and CDR2 FYNNEI. V dropped 1 base and J dropped 6 bases, with 13 bases sitting between them. CDR3 in amino acids: CASSEEEGAGQPQHF. As DNA, the CDR3 is TGTGCCAGCAGTGAAGAAGAGGGTGCAGGTCAGCCCCAGCATTTT.

J is TRBJ1-2 and V is TRBV6-6; D is ambiguous. Between the trimmed V and J ends, which lost 0 bases and 9 bases, there was a span of 14 bases. This CDR3 is 14 amino acids long. Germline CDR1 is MNHNY and CDR2 is SVGAGI (reference sequence). The DNA of the CDR3 is TGTGCCAGCAGTTACTCCTTTGGCCGCCACAGCTACACCTTC. This codes for CASSYSFGRHSYTF.

This clone has just a few counts. V gene TRBV5-1 combines with J gene TRBJ1-6; 7 bases match TRBD1. Germline V gene data show CDR1 as SGHRS and CDR2 as YFSETQ. The CDR3 runs to 15 residues. V gave up 2 bases and J gave up 7 bases; unmatched junction bases: 6. The CDR3 DNA reads TGCGCCAGCAGCTTAGAGACAGGGAAAAATTCACCCCTCCACTTT. Protein: CASSLETGKNSPLHF.

This chain uses TRBV5-1 with TRBJ1-6; D ambiguous. This CDR3 spans 16 amino acids. V shed 0 bases and J shed 5 bases, with 12 bases lying between them. Per germline, CDR1 SGHRS and CDR2 YFSETQ. The CDR3 protein is CASSLVMGSDNSPLHF. The CDR3 DNA follows: TGCGCCAGCAGCTTGGTTATGGGCTCGGATAATTCACCCCTCCACTTT.

The chain is built from TRBV6-1 and TRBJ1-1; no clear D gene. With 7 bases removed from V and 5 bases from J, the gap between germline ends came to 11 bases. Germline-derived CDR1 and CDR2 are MNHNS and SASEGT. There are 12 residues in the CDR3. CDR3 sequence: CASTKMRTEAFF. The CDR3 region has the DNA TGTGCCAGCACAAAGATGAGGACTGAAGCTTTCTTT.

Remarks on this clone: At one of its ends the junction is not consistent with the germline gene, which may arise from a read error. The V call is TRBV27, the J call TRBJ2-7, with D maybe TRBD1 (6 bases). Germline values: CDR1 MNHEY, CDR2 SMNVEV (reference sequence). This CDR3 comprises 16 residues. The chain's CDR3 is CAGSFGIRQGHYEQYF. In DNA form, the CDR3 reads TGTGCCGGCAGTTTTGGCATTCGTCAGGGACACTACGAGCAGTACTTC.

The rearrangement joins TRBV5-4 to TRBJ2-1; D perhaps matches TRBD2 (5 bases). Germline V gene sequence: CDR1 SGHNT, CDR2 YYREEE (reference sequence). The CDR3 loop spans 18 amino acids. Deletions cut 0 bases from V and 0 bases from J, with 16 bases between. The CDR3 region is CASSLDRSYTSSYNEQFF. The CDR3 DNA follows: TGTGCCAGCAGCTTGGACAGATCATACACTAGCTCCTACAATGAGCAGTTCTTC.

The chain is built from TRBV6-1 and TRBJ1-1; 7 nucleotides line up with TRBD1. V gave up 5 bases and J gave up 2 bases; unmatched junction bases: 5. The CDR3 length is 14 residues. Germline V gene sequence: CDR1 MNHNS, CDR2 SASEGT. CDR3 residues: CASSSQGGNTEAFF. The CDR3 region has the DNA TGTGCCAGCAGTTCCCAGGGGGGTAACACTGAAGCTTTCTTT.

The chain couples TRBV7-3 to TRBJ2-5; 7 bases map to TRBD1. This CDR3 comprises 14 residues. The V gene end was trimmed by 4 bases and the J gene end by 5 bases; junction bases not matched to a gene: 7. Germline assignment: CDR1 SGHTA and CDR2 FQGTGA. The CDR3 DNA is TGTGCCAGCAGCTCCGATGTGACAGGGGAGACCCAGTACTTC. Encoded protein: CASSSDVTGETQYF.

This sequence joins TRBV4-2 and TRBJ1-2, with 7 bases matching TRBD1. Germline V gene data show CDR1 as LGHNA and CDR2 as YNFKEQ. With V trimmed by 0 bases and J by 8 bases, 9 bases remained unmatched. This CDR3 contains 15 residues. The CDR3 region has the DNA TGTGCCAGCAGCCAAGATCGGCAGGGGGTTAAGGGCTACACCTTC. Translating it yields CASSQDRQGVKGYTF.

The chain combines TRBV19 with TRBJ1-5; 9 bases line up with TRBD1. Trimming took 3 bases from V and 3 from J; bases not matched to a gene: 9. CDR1 is LNHDA and CDR2 is SQIVND in the germline V gene (reference sequence). The CDR3 loop spans 17 amino acids. The CDR3: CASSIWSWTGDNQPQHF. In nucleotides, the CDR3 is TGTGCCAGTAGTATTTGGTCCTGGACAGGGGACAATCAGCCCCAGCATTTT.

The rearrangement uses TRBV7-9 and TRBJ1-4; TRBD1 aligns across 9 bases. This CDR3 has 16 amino acids. Germline lookup yields CDR1 SEHNR and CDR2 FQNEAQ (reference sequence). V shed 5 bases and J 8 bases; nucleotides not matched to a gene: 12. In nucleotides, the CDR3 is TGTGCCAGCAGCCCTTCGGAGGACAGGGGTGACGAAAAACTGTTTTTT. Protein product: CASSPSEDRGDEKLFF.

This clone has a handful of counts. This chain joins TRBV19 and TRBJ1-2, with 10 bases matching TRBD1. Germline CDR1 is LNHDA and CDR2 is SQIVND (reference sequence). The CDR3 sequence is 15 residues long. V shed 5 bases and J 8 bases; nucleotides not matched to a gene: 11. The CDR3 spells CASSPRGQGLQGYTF. The CDR3 nucleotides are TGTGCCAGTAGTCCCAGGGGACAGGGGCTCCAAGGCTACACCTTC.